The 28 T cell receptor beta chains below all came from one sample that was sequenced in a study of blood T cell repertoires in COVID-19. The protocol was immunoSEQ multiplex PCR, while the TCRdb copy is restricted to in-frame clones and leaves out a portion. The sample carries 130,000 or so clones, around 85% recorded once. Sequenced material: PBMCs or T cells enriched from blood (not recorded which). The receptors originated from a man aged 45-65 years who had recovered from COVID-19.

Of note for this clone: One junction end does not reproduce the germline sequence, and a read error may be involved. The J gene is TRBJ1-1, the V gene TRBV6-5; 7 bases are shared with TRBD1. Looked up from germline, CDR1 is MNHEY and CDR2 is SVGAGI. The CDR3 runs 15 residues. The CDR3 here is CASSYRPQGNAEAFF. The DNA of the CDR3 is TGTGCCAGCAGTTACCGACCACAGGGGAACGCTGAAGCTTTCTTT.

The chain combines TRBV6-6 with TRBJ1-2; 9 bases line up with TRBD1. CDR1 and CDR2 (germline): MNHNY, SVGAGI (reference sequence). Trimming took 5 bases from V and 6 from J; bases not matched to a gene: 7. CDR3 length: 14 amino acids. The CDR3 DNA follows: TGTGCCAGCAGTAAGCGGGACAGGGTACATGGCTACACCTTC. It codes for CASSKRDRVHGYTF.

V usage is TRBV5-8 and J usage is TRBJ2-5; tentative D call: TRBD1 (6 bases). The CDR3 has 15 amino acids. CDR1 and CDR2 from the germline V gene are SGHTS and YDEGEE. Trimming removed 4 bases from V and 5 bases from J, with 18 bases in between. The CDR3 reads CASSPRQAVGETQYF. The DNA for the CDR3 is TGTGCCAGCAGCCCACGACAGGCCGTCGGGGAGACCCAGTACTTC. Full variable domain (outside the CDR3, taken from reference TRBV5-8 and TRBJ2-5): EAGVTQSPTHLIKTRGQQATLRCSPISGHTSVYWYQQALGLGLQFLLWYDEGEERNRGNFPPRFSGRQFPNYSSELNVNALELEDSALYLCASSPRQAVGETQYFGPGTRLLVL.

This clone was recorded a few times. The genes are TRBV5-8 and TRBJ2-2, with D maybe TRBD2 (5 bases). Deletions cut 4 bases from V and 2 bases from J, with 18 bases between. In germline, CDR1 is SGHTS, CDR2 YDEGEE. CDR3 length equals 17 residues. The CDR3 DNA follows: TGTGCCAGCAGCGAACTAACGCGGGTCCCTAACACCGGGGAGCTGTTTTTT. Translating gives CASSELTRVPNTGELFF.

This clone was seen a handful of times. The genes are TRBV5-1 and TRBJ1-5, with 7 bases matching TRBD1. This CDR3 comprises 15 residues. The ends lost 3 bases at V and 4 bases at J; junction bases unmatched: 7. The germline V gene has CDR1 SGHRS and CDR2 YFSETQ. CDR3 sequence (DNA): TGCGCCAGCAGCTCCGGGACAGACTTTAATCAGCCCCAGCATTTT. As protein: CASSSGTDFNQPQHF.

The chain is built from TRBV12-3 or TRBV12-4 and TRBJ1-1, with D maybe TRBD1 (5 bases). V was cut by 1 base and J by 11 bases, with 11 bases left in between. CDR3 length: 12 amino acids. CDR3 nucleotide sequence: TGTGCCAGCAGTTTAGGGGGCCGGGTTGCTTTCTTT. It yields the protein CASSLGGRVAFF.

The DNA for the CDR3 is TGTGCCTGGAGTGTACAGCAGAACACTGAAGCTTTCTTT. Residues: CAWSVQQNTEAFF. The V gene is TRBV30, the J gene TRBJ1-1; D remains ambiguous. From germline, CDR1 is GTSNPN and CDR2 SVGIG (reference sequence). The CDR3 has 13 amino acids. The ends were cut back, 0 bases at V and 1 base at J, with 6 bases in the middle. Filled out from reference TRBV30 and TRBJ1-1, the complete variable domain reads SQTIHQWPATLVQPVGSPLSLECTVEGTSNPNLYWYRQAAGRGLQLLFYSVGIGQISSEVPQNLSASRPQDRQFILSSKKLLLSDSGFYLCAWSVQQNTEAFFGQGTRLTVV.

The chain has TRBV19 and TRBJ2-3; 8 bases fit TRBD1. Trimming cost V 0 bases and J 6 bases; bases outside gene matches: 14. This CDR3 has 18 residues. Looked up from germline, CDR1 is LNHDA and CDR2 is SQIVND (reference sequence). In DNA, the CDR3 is TGTGCCAGTAGTATAGAGTTTCGCGGACAGGGTCGGCCGGATACGCAGTATTTT. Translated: CASSIEFRGQGRPDTQYF.

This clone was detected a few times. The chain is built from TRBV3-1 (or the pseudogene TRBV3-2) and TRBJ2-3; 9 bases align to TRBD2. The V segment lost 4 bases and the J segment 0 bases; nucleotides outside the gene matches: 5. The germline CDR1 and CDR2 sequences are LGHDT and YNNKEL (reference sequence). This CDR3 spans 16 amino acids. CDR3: CASSPRLADSTDTQYF. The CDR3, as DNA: TGTGCCAGCAGCCCTAGACTAGCGGATAGCACAGATACGCAGTATTTT.

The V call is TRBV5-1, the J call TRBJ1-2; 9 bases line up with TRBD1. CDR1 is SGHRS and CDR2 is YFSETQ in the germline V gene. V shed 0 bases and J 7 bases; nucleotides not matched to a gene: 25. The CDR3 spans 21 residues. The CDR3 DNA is TGCGCCAGCAGCTTGGAAGGTTTTAAAACGGGACAGGGACCGGTCGGCAGTGGCTACACCTTC. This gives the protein CASSLEGFKTGQGPVGSGYTF.

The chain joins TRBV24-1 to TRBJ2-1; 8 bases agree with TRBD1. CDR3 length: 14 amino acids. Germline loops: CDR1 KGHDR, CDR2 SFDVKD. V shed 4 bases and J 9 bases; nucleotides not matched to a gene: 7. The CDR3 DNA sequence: TGTGCCACCAGTGACGGGAACAGGGGGAGTGAGCAGTTCTTC. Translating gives CATSDGNRGSEQFF.

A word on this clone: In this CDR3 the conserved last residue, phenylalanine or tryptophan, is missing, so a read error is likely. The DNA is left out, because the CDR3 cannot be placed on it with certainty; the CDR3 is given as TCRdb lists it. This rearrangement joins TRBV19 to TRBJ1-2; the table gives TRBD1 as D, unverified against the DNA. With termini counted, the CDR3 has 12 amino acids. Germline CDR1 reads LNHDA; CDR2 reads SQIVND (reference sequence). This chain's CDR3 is CASSMGPTGARI.

CDR3 region: CASSGGRNTGELFF. The CDR3 DNA reads TGTGCCAGCAGCGGGGGGAGGAATACCGGGGAGCTGTTTTTT. The genes are TRBV5-4 and TRBJ2-2; D might be TRBD2 (6 bases). Germline values: CDR1 SGHNT, CDR2 YYREEE (reference sequence). The V and J ends lost 4 bases and 5 bases respectively, with 12 bases between them. The CDR3 has 14 amino acids.

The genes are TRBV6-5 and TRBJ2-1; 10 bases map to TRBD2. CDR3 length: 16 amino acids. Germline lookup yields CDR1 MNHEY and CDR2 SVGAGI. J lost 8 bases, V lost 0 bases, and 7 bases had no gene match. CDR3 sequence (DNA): TGTGCCAGCAGTTACTCGGCTAGCGGGGGTTTTGATGAGCAGTTCTTC. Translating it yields CASSYSASGGFDEQFF.

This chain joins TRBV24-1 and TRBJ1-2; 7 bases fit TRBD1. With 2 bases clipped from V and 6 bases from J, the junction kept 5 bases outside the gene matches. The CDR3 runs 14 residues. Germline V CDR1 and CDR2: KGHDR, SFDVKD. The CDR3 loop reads CATSDSGTVHGYTF. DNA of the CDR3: TGTGCCACCAGTGATTCGGGGACAGTCCATGGCTACACCTTC.

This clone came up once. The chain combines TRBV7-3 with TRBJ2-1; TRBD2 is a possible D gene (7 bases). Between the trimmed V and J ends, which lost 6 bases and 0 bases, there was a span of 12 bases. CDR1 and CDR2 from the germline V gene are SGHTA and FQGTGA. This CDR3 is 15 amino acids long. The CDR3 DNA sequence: TGTGCCAGCAGTTTCGGGGGGCGCTCCTACAATGAGCAGTTCTTC. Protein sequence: CASSFGGRSYNEQFF.

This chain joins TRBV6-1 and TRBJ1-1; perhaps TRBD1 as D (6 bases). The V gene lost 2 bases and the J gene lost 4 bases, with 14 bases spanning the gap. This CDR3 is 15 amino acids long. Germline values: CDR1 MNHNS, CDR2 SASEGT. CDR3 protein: CASSESWGGPTEAFF. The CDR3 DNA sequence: TGTGCCAGCAGTGAATCTTGGGGGGGCCCCACTGAAGCTTTCTTT.

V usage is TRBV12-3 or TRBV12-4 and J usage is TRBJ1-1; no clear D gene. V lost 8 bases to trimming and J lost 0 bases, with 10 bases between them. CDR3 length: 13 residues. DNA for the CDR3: TGTGCCAGCGTGAGGCTAATGAACACTGAAGCTTTCTTT. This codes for CASVRLMNTEAFF.

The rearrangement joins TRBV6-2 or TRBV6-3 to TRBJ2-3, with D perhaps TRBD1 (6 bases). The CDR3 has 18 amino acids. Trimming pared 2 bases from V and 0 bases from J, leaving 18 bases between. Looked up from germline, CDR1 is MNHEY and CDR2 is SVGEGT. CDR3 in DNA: TGTGCCAGCAGTTACCGGCGTCACCCGGGACACAGCACAGATACGCAGTATTTT. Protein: CASSYRRHPGHSTDTQYF.

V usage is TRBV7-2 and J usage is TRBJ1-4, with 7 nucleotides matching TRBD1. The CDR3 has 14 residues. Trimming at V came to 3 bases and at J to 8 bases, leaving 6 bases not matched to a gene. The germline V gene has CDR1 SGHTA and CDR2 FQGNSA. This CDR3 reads CASSFGTVDEKLFF. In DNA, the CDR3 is TGTGCCAGCAGCTTCGGGACAGTGGACGAAAAACTGTTTTTT.

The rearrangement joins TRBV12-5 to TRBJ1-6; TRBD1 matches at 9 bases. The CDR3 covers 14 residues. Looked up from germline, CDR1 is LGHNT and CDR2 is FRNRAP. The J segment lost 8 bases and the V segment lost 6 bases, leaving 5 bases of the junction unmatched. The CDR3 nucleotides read TGTGCTAGTGGAACGGGACAGGGACATTCACCCCTCCACTTT. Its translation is CASGTGQGHSPLHF.

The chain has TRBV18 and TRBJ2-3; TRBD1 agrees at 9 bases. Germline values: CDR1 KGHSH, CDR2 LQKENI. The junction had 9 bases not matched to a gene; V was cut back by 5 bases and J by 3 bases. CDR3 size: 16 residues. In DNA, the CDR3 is TGTGCCAGCTCATTCTCCCCGACAGGGGGAACAGATACGCAGTATTTT. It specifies CASSFSPTGGTDTQYF.

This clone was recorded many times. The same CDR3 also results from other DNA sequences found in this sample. CDR3 in amino acids: CASSGRGTYEQYF. Here the CDR3 DNA reads TGTGCCAGCAGTGGACGGGGGACCTACGAGCAGTACTTC. The chain is built from TRBV25-1 and TRBJ2-7, with D tentatively TRBD2 (6 bases). The CDR3 has 13 residues. In germline, CDR1 is MGHDK, CDR2 SYGVNS. Trimming left V 4 bases short and J 2 bases short, with 9 bases between.

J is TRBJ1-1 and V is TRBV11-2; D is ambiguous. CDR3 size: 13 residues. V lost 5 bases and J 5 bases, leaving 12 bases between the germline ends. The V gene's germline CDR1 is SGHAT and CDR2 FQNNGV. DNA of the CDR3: TGTGCCAGCAGCACCCGGACTGGTACTGAAGCTTTCTTT. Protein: CASSTRTGTEAFF. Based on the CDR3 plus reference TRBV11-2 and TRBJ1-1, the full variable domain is EAGVAQSPRYKIIEKRQSVAFWCNPISGHATLYWYQQILGQGPKLLIQFQNNGVVDDSQLPKDRFSAERLKGVDSTLKIQPAKLEDSAVYLCASSTRTGTEAFFGQGTRLTVV.

CDR3 nucleotide sequence: TGTGCCAGTAGTGCTAGCGGGCTACCCAACTATGGCTACACCTTC. It codes for CASSASGLPNYGYTF. The rearrangement uses TRBV19 and TRBJ1-2; D unresolved. The CDR3 is 15 residues long. Trimming shortened V by 5 bases and J by 2 bases, and 15 bases separated the two germline ends. The V gene's germline CDR1 is LNHDA and CDR2 SQIVND (reference sequence).

CDR3 nucleotides: TGTGCCAGCAGCGTAGGCGGGGGAGAGACCCAGTACTTC. Translation gives CASSVGGGETQYF. This chain uses TRBV9 with TRBJ2-5; 7 positions match TRBD2. The V segment lost 0 bases and the J segment 4 bases; nucleotides outside the gene matches: 0. This CDR3 spans 13 amino acids. Germline-derived CDR1 and CDR2 are SGDLS and YYNGEE.

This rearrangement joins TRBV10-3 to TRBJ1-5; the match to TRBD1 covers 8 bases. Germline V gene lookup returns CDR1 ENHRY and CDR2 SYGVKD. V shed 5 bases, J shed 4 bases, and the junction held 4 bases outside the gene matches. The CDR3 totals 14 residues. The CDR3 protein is CAISPGGDNQPQHF. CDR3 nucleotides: TGTGCCATCAGTCCAGGGGGCGATAATCAGCCCCAGCATTTT.

The CDR3 DNA is TGCGCCAGCAGGGATCCTAGCGGGGACACAGATACGCAGTATTTT. Residues: CASRDPSGDTDTQYF. This rearrangement joins TRBV10-1 to TRBJ2-3; 9 nucleotides agree with TRBD2. Trimming at V came to 6 bases and at J to 2 bases, leaving 6 bases not matched to a gene. Germline V gene sequence: CDR1 WNHNN, CDR2 SYGVQD (reference sequence). The CDR3 extends over 15 amino acids.